This T cell receptor (beta chain) was captured by sequencing in a study of glioma-infiltrating T cells. The iRepertoire nested amplicon-rescue multiplex PCR amplified TCR alpha and beta CDR3s from RNA. One entry per CDR3 protein, called by TCRdb with MiXCR from the multiplex PCR reads. The repertoire includes more than 20,000 distinct CDR3 sequences, 20% to 25% of them detected once, and around 13% sits in the top ten. The sample comprised glioma tissue, nonneoplastic brain tissue, or PBMCs (not recorded which). The clonotype originates from a human donor with low-grade glioma or glioblastoma, undergoing nonglioma brain surgery, or in good health (not recorded which).

The CDR3 spells CASSFTGEQFF. CDR3 in DNA: TGTGCCAGCAGTTTTACCGGGGAGCAGTTCTTC. The chain uses TRBV6-2 or TRBV6-3 and TRBJ2-1; no reliable D call. The V gene lost 4 bases and the J gene lost 10 bases, with 8 bases spanning the gap. From germline, CDR1 is MNHEY and CDR2 SVGEGT. CDR3 length: 11 residues.